The 27 T cell receptor beta chains listed next were all sequenced from one sample in a study of CD8+CD57+ T cells in acquired aplastic anemia. An expansion of CD8+CD57+ cells by flow cytometry had been shown in patients chosen for sequencing. According to the study, genomic DNA was the template for TCR beta VDJ and CDR3 profiling. From the reads, TCRdb called clonotypes with MiXCR, one entry per CDR3 protein. The sample consists of around 80,000 distinct CDR3 sequences, roughly 70% of them appearing once. Sequencing was carried out using sorted CD4+, CD8+, or CD8+CD57+ T cells (not recorded which) from PBMCs. Receptor source: a human donor with aplastic anemia.

The chain links TRBV5-1 to TRBJ1-2; no definite D call. The germline CDR1 and CDR2 sequences are SGHRS and YFSETQ. The CDR3 loop spans 13 amino acids. Between the trimmed V and J ends, which lost 2 bases and 8 bases, there was a span of 13 bases. The CDR3 protein is CASSLAVSEGYTF. The CDR3 coding sequence is TGCGCCAGCAGCTTAGCCGTTTCGGAGGGCTACACCTTC.

DNA of the CDR3: TGCAGTGCTAGAGAGGCCGGCGGGAACTATGGCTACACCTTC. Its translation is CSAREAGGNYGYTF. V gene TRBV20-1 combines with J gene TRBJ1-2; D unclear. The V end lost 0 bases, the J end lost 2 bases, and 10 bases lay between the germline ends. The germline gives CDR1 DFQATT, CDR2 SNEGSKA (reference sequence). The CDR3 length is 14 residues.

Regarding this clonotype: A junction boundary mismatches the germline segment, possibly from a read error. The chain couples TRBV19 to TRBJ1-2; D ambiguous. Germline V CDR1 and CDR2: LNHDA, SQIVND (reference sequence). CDR3 length equals 13 residues. Here the CDR3 reads CASSMGMNYGYTF. CDR3 sequence (DNA): TGCGCCAGTAGTATGGGGATGAACTATGGCTACACCTTC.

The chain couples TRBV11-1 to TRBJ2-3; 12 nucleotides line up with TRBD2. The CDR3 sequence is 16 residues long. Trimming at V came to 4 bases and at J to 2 bases, leaving 4 bases not matched to a gene. Germline loops: CDR1 SGHAT, CDR2 FQDESV (reference sequence). CDR3 DNA sequence: TGTGCCAGCAGCTCCCTAGCGGGAGGGCCCACAGATACGCAGTATTTT. This codes for CASSSLAGGPTDTQYF.

This chain connects TRBV7-9 to TRBJ1-6, with unresolved D. CDR3 length: 12 residues. Trimming removed 3 bases at V and 10 bases at J, with 7 bases between. Germline CDR1 SEHNR, CDR2 FQNEAQ (reference sequence). The CDR3 DNA follows: TGTGCCAGCAGCTTGTATCGCTCACCCCTCCACTTT. Protein: CASSLYRSPLHF.

This clonotype was counted once. This chain uses TRBV2 with TRBJ1-2, with no clear D. This CDR3 contains 13 residues. The V and J ends lost 4 bases and 1 base respectively, with 7 bases between them. CDR1 is SNHLY, CDR2 FYNNEI, per germline. The CDR3 DNA reads TGTGCCAGCAGTGGTAACCTTAACTATGGCTACACCTTC. Translated, it gives CASSGNLNYGYTF.

This clonotype turned up a few times. V and J are TRBV2 and TRBJ2-7, with D uncertain. Per germline, CDR1 SNHLY and CDR2 FYNNEI. This CDR3 region has 16 residues. V dropped 0 bases and J dropped 3 bases, with 15 bases sitting between them. This CDR3 reads CASSEATSWMGYEQYF. The CDR3 coding sequence is TGTGCCAGCAGTGAAGCGACCAGCTGGATGGGCTACGAGCAGTACTTC.

The chain is built from TRBV20-1 and TRBJ2-7; perhaps TRBD2 as D (5 bases). CDR3 length: 13 amino acids. V was cut by 3 bases and J by 3 bases, with 12 bases left in between. CDR1 and CDR2 from the germline V gene are DFQATT and SNEGSKA (reference sequence). In DNA, the CDR3 is TGCAGTGCTAGTGCGCTAGCCAACTACGAGCAGTACTTC. Translation: CSASALANYEQYF.

J is TRBJ2-3 and V is TRBV20-1; 7 bases align to TRBD1. The CDR3 spans 16 residues. The V gene's germline CDR1 is DFQATT and CDR2 SNEGSKA (reference sequence). V shed 2 bases, J shed 0 bases, and the junction held 8 bases outside the gene matches. The CDR3 reads CSARNRGRFSTDTQYF. As DNA, the CDR3 is TGCAGTGCTAGAAACAGGGGCAGATTTAGCACAGATACGCAGTATTTT.

In the case of this clonotype: As the CDR3 is not closed by the conserved phenylalanine or tryptophan, this likely results from a read error. The DNA is omitted, as the CDR3 cannot be located on it reliably, and the CDR3 follows TCRdb's listing. The J gene is TRBJ2-5, the V gene TRBV15; the table gives TRBD1 as D, unverified against the DNA. CDR1 is LNHNV, CDR2 YYDKDF, per germline (reference sequence). The CDR3 has 13 amino acids, counting both end residues. The CDR3 here is CATSTGTWTEQEI.

This clonotype was detected a few times. V is TRBV15 and J is TRBJ2-7; tentative D call: TRBD2 (7 bases). Germline loops: CDR1 LNHNV, CDR2 YYDKDF (reference sequence). Trimming stripped 0 bases from V and 3 bases from J, with 15 bases between. The CDR3 runs to 16 residues. The CDR3 DNA is TGTGCCACCAGCAGAGATCGGGCGGGGGCCCGCTACGAGCAGTACTTC. It yields the protein CATSRDRAGARYEQYF.

The V gene is TRBV20-1, the J gene TRBJ2-1; D gene unclear. With 4 bases removed from V and 6 bases from J, the gap between germline ends came to 7 bases. This CDR3 comprises 11 residues. From germline, CDR1 is DFQATT and CDR2 SNEGSKA (reference sequence). CDR3 sequence (DNA): TGCAGTGCTAAGTCCCCCAATGAGCAGTTCTTC. Protein product: CSAKSPNEQFF.

This sequence joins TRBV2 and TRBJ1-1, with D unresolved. Trimming cost V 5 bases and J 1 base, with 8 bases left between them. Germline lookup yields CDR1 SNHLY and CDR2 FYNNEI. This CDR3 spans 13 amino acids. CDR3 bases: TGTGCCAGCAGTTCTCAGACGAACACTGAAGCTTTCTTT. Translating it yields CASSSQTNTEAFF. The full variable domain, completed using reference TRBV2 and TRBJ1-1, is EPEVTQTPSHQVTQMGQEVILRCVPISNHLYFYWYRQILGQKVEFLVSFYNNEISEKSEIFDDQFSVERPDGSNFTLKIRSTKLEDSAMYFCASSSQTNTEAFFGQGTRLTVV.

The gene calls are TRBV20-1 and TRBJ2-7; D not resolved. The CDR3 is 13 amino acids. Trimming removed 6 bases from V and 4 bases from J, with 16 bases in between. The germline CDR1 and CDR2 sequences are DFQATT and SNEGSKA (reference sequence). The CDR3 sequence is CSAYKSMSYEQYF. The DNA for the CDR3 is TGCAGTGCGTACAAGTCCATGTCGTACGAGCAGTACTTC.

Comments on this clonotype: A clone one base away is much larger, so this may be a read error. This sequence joins TRBV7-9 and TRBJ2-7; no clear D gene. The germline V and J ends were trimmed by 7 bases and 3 bases, with 13 bases remaining between them. Germline CDR1 SEHNR, CDR2 FQNEAQ (reference sequence). The length of the CDR3 is 13 residues. In DNA, the CDR3 is TGTGCCAGCACCCGTCTAGTGGGCTACGAGCAGTACTTC. Amino acids: CASTRLVGYEQYF.

This clonotype came up a few times. This chain connects TRBV24-1 to TRBJ2-1, with 13 bases matching TRBD2. J was trimmed by 7 bases and V by 3 bases; bases with no gene match: 5. The CDR3 loop spans 16 amino acids. CDR1 and CDR2 from the germline V gene are KGHDR and SFDVKD. CDR3 in amino acids: CATSDAGLAGVNEQFF. The CDR3 bases are TGTGCCACCAGTGATGCTGGACTAGCGGGAGTGAATGAGCAGTTCTTC.

Of note for this clonotype: A much larger clone lies a single base off, so this may be a read error. The rearrangement links TRBV7-2 to TRBJ2-5; no firm D call. With 1 base removed from V and 5 bases from J, the gap between germline ends came to 2 bases. This CDR3 comprises 11 residues. CDR1 SGHTA and CDR2 FQGNSA come from the germline V gene. The CDR3 loop reads CASSLVETQYF. The CDR3 nucleotides read TGTGCCAGCAGCTTAGTGGAGACCCAGTACTTC. Filled out from reference TRBV7-2 and TRBJ2-5, the complete variable domain reads GAGVSQSPSNKVTEKGKDVELRCDPISGHTALYWYRQSLGQGLEFLIYFQGNSAPDKSGLPSDRFSAERTGGSVSTLTIQRTQQEDSAVYLCASSLVETQYFGPGTRLLVL.

This clonotype appeared a few times. The chain combines TRBV5-1 with TRBJ2-3, with 9 positions matching TRBD1. Trimming removed 4 bases from V and 3 bases from J; junction bases left unmatched: 3. The CDR3 consists of 14 residues. Germline lookup yields CDR1 SGHRS and CDR2 YFSETQ. This chain's CDR3 is CASSTGQGTDTQYF. CDR3 in DNA: TGCGCCAGCAGCACCGGACAGGGGACAGATACGCAGTATTTT.

This clonotype was counted at least ten times. The chain has TRBV6-2 or TRBV6-3 and TRBJ2-5; the D is unclear. Germline V CDR1 and CDR2: MNHEY, SVGEGT. The V gene lost 2 bases and the J gene lost 5 bases, with 9 bases spanning the gap. The CDR3 is 13 residues long. The CDR3 sequence: CASSYNLGETQYF. Here the CDR3 DNA reads TGTGCCAGCAGTTACAATCTGGGGGAGACCCAGTACTTC.

This clonotype was detected only a few times. The rearrangement uses TRBV28 and TRBJ2-1; weak D call: TRBD2 (5 bases). The CDR3 extends over 14 amino acids. Trimming shortened V by 3 bases and J by 0 bases, and 6 bases separated the two germline ends. CDR1 MDHEN and CDR2 SYDVKM come from the germline V gene. The CDR3 here is CASSFGSSYNEQFF. DNA of the CDR3: TGTGCCAGCAGTTTTGGGAGCTCCTACAATGAGCAGTTCTTC.

This clonotype was found a few times. V and J are TRBV2 and TRBJ1-1; D gene uncertain. There are 11 residues in the CDR3. The V end lost 8 bases, the J end lost 4 bases, and 8 bases lay between the germline ends. The germline CDR1 and CDR2 sequences are SNHLY and FYNNEI. This chain's CDR3 is CASRMGTEAFF. CDR3 sequence (DNA): TGTGCCAGCCGGATGGGCACTGAAGCTTTCTTT.

This clonotype was found once. The chain employs TRBV15 and TRBJ2-3, with a possible D match to TRBD2 (6 bases). The V and J ends lost 1 base and 4 bases respectively, with 18 bases between them. This CDR3 has 17 residues. The V gene's germline CDR1 is LNHNV and CDR2 YYDKDF (reference sequence). CDR3 loop: CATSRARDRPIADTQYF. The DNA of the CDR3 is TGTGCCACCAGCAGAGCGCGGGACCGCCCTATAGCAGATACGCAGTATTTT.

The chain uses TRBV6-2 or TRBV6-3 and TRBJ1-2; the D gene is possibly TRBD1 (5 bases). The CDR3 consists of 14 residues. V shed 5 bases and J shed 3 bases, with 13 bases lying between them. Germline V gives CDR1 MNHEY, CDR2 SVGEGT. In nucleotides, the CDR3 is TGTGCCAGCAGTGTAATCCGAGGGGACTATGGCTACACCTTC. It codes for CASSVIRGDYGYTF.

This rearrangement joins TRBV9 to TRBJ1-6, with D possibly matching TRBD1 (6 bases). V shed 4 bases and J shed 5 bases, with 10 bases lying between them. The CDR3 has 14 amino acids. Germline assignment: CDR1 SGDLS and CDR2 YYNGEE. The CDR3 nucleotides are TGTGCCAGCAGCCATTACAGGGATAATTCACCCCTCCACTTT. This codes for CASSHYRDNSPLHF.

This chain links TRBV7-6 with TRBJ2-3; D is unresolved. There are 17 residues in the CDR3. V was clipped by 1 base and J by 0 bases, with 14 bases between them. Germline lookup yields CDR1 SGHVS and CDR2 FNYEAQ. CDR3 DNA: TGTGCCAGCAGCTTAGAAGGGAACAGACCTAGCACAGATACGCAGTATTTT. Protein: CASSLEGNRPSTDTQYF.

The genes are TRBV7-9 and TRBJ2-5; D is unclear. Germline assignment: CDR1 SEHNR and CDR2 FQNEAQ (reference sequence). The CDR3 spans 12 residues. V shed 1 base and J shed 5 bases, with 5 bases lying between them. CDR3 DNA sequence: TGTGCCAGCAGCTTAGTTGGTGAGACCCAGTACTTC. Translating it yields CASSLVGETQYF.

The gene calls are TRBV19 and TRBJ2-7; the D is unclear. The V and J ends lost 3 bases and 0 bases respectively, with 9 bases between them. Germline CDR1 is LNHDA and CDR2 is SQIVND (reference sequence). This CDR3 comprises 14 residues. The CDR3, as DNA: TGTGCCAGTAGTATTAGTTTAAGCTCCTACGAGCAGTACTTC. Translated: CASSISLSSYEQYF.